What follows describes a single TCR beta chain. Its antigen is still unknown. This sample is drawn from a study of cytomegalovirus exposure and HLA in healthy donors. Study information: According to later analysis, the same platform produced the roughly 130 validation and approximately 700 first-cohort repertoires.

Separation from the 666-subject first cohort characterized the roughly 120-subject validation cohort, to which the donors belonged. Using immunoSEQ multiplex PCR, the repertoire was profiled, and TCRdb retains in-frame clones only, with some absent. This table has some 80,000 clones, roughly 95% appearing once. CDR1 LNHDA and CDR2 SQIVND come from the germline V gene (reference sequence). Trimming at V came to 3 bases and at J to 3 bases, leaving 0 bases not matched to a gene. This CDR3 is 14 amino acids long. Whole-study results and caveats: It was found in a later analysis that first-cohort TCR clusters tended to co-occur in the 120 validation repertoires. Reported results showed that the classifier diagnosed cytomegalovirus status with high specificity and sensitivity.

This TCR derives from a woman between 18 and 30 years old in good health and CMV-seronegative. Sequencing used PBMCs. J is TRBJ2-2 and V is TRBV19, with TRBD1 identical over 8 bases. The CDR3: CASSMTGDTGELFF. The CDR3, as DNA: TGTGCCAGTAGTATGACAGGGGACACCGGGGAGCTGTTTTTT.